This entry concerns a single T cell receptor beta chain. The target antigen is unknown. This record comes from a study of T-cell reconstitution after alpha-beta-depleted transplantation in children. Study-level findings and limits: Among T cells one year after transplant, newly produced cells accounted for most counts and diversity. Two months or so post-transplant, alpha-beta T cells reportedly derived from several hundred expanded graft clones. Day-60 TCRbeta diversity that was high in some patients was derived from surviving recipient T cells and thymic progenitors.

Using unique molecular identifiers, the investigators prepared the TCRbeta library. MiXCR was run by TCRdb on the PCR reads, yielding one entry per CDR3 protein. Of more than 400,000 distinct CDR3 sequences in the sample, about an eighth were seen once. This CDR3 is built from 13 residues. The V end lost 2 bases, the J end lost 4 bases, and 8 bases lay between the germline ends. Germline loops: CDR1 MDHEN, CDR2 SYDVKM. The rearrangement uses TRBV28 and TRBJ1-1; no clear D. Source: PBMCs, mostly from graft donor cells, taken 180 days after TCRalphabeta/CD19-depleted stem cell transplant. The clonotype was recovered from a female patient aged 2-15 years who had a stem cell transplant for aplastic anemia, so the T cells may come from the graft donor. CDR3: CASSLRRVTEAFF. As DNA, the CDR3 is TGTGCCAGCAGTTTACGGCGGGTCACTGAAGCTTTCTTT.